This TCR beta chain derives from a study of cytomegalovirus exposure and HLA in healthy donors. Study details: HLA-typed donors contributed 80 million to 85 million unique TCRs, which were held in an early data release.

The CDR3 loop spans 15 amino acids. Unmatched junction bases numbered 3, after V lost 0 bases and J lost 4 bases. Germline V gene sequence: CDR1 SGHRS, CDR2 YFSETQ. Remarks on this clone: Its target is unknown.

Whole-study findings and limits: There were a few CMV-associated chains whose specificity for CMV antigens was confirmed in vitro. Sequence variants that were highly shared formed a cluster that was likely a sequencing artifact.

With 60 Vbeta and 13 Jbeta primers, the PCR was carried out. Clones were sequenced by immunoSEQ multiplex PCR, and TCRdb holds only the in-frame ones, with some missing. The sample includes tens of thousands of clones, more than 70% seen only once; the top ten take roughly half. The specimen sequenced was PBMCs. The clonotype comes from a man aged 50 to 59 in good health and CMV-seropositive. The J gene is TRBJ1-4, the V gene TRBV5-1; 7 bases agree with TRBD1. CDR3 region: CASSLGDRDNEKLFF. In DNA form, the CDR3 reads TGCGCCAGCAGCTTGGGTGACAGGGATAATGAAAAACTGTTTTTT.